This T cell receptor beta chain was sequenced in a study of identical twins. TCRdb fed the 5' RACE reads into MiXCR, producing one record per CDR3 protein. In the table there are over 200,000 distinct CDR3 sequences, around 10% of which are singletons. The CDR3 is 14 amino acids. Deletions cut 4 bases from V and 5 bases from J, with 15 bases between. CDR1 is SGHRS, CDR2 YFSETQ, per germline. General study points: High-abundance cord blood beta clonotypes had fewer insertions; memory repertoires showed none. Sequences that were out-of-frame, alpha and twin-shared displayed an excess of low generation probability.

Details on this clonotype: Its antigen is not known.

The source material was memory (CD45RO+) T cells sorted from blood. The sequence derives from a woman under 30 in good health. This chain joins TRBV5-1 and TRBJ2-5, with D possibly called TRBD1 or TRBD2 (5 bases each). The CDR3 nucleotides read TGCGCCAGCAGCCCCGACGGGGCGGCGGAGACCCAGTACTTC. This encodes CASSPDGAAETQYF.